The entry below describes one T cell receptor (beta chain). Its target antigen remains unknown. Per-nucleotide qualities are absent, and no much larger clonotype sits a single base away. Per the germline V gene (reference sequence), GTSNPN is the CDR1 and SVGIG is the CDR2. The CDR3 sequence holds 12 residues, the cysteine and phenylalanine included. Here the CDR3 DNA is all that survives: 36 bases in frame from base 1. V lost 2 bases and J lost 5 bases; the stretch between them is 7 bases long. Library preparation employed the immunoSEQ multiplex PCR assay. For most patients, genomic DNA was isolated using the Qiagen DNeasy Blood and Tissue Kit and was shipped frozen to Adaptive Biotechnologies for TCR sequencing. Adaptive Biotechnologies carried out high-throughput TCR-beta CDR3 sequencing of genomic DNA for most patients. Turning to the authors' computational methods: Adaptive's ImmunoSEQ software supplied the TCR sequencing data for 15 to 20 patients, while MiXCR and VDJtools were used to process a few other patients. To correct CD4 versus CD8 sorting errors, any sequence found in both subsets at a frequency ratio below 5:1 was removed. CDR3 nucleotide sequences shared between donor and recipient were removed because their origin could not be assigned. Alloreactive clones required at least 2-fold expansion over unstimulated cells and minimum CFSE-low frequency of 0.002% (template counts) or 0.001% (read counts). Clones detected in sequenced pre-transplant spleen, lymph node, or MLR CFSE-low populations of the donor or recipient were defined as mappable. The cumulative frequency of alloreactive clones was calculated as a percentage of all sequences, weighted by copy number. This is the immuneACCESS table as TCRdb keeps it, with only in-frame sequences that have V and J called. A part of the clones is gone; compared with another copy, unresolved V genes explain less than half, and the rest is unexplained. The V and J calls and clone size were taken over from that table, and D and trimming were inferred from the DNA. Within this sample are around 100,000 clones, with about 92% of them counted one time only. The ten largest clones take up more than 0.95% of the sample.

The time point label on this specimen signifies: cells obtained before transplantation from donor or recipient. CD3+CD4+ and CD3+CD8+ populations were FACS-sorted from unstimulated pre-transplant donor and recipient cells taken from spleen or lymph nodes. This specimen belongs to a study of graft-versus-host responses after intestinal transplantation (dated by TCRdb to the early 2020s). Background for the entire study: Recipients received multivisceral, liver-intestinal, or isolated intestinal transplants. Every recipient was given anti-thymocyte globulin induction, followed by roughly 3 years of maintenance tacrolimus and steroids. After intestinal transplantation, graft-versus-host and host-versus-graft alloreactive T cell clones were followed in the graft, circulation and bone marrow using bulk TCR-beta CDR3 sequencing. To identify alloreactive clones, pre-transplant mixed lymphocyte reaction products were sequenced and then compared with unstimulated pre-transplant donor and recipient T cells. A cohort of approximately 23 intestinal transplant recipients, including one retransplant, was enrolled, and 3 patients lacking pretransplant specimens were excluded. Donor T cell macrochimerism was defined as a peak of at least 4% donor T cells among recipient peripheral blood mononuclear cells. Samples from a few later patients were sequenced in-house on an Illumina MiSeq with MiXCR processing rather than by the commercial service.

Paper-wide results and their limitations: Patients with donor T cell macrochimerism had high GvH to HvG T cell clonal ratios in their allografts. The conclusions were limited by the relatively low number and heterogeneity of the intestinal transplant patients. GvH clones turned up in recipient bone marrow, with some appearing earlier in ileal mucosa or blood, a pattern consistent with an intestinal mucosal origin. Peak levels of circulating GvH clones were associated with declines in HvG clones early after transplant.

The TCR sequence derives from a human donor who was the organ donor for an intestinal transplant. Material: unstimulated CD8+ T cells sorted from spleen or lymph node cells, obtained before transplant. Recombination joined TRBV30 with TRBJ2-1, with the D gene not clear enough to name. Read as DNA, the sequence is TGTGCCTGGAGTCGCAAACACAATGAGCAGTTCTTC. Translation gives CAWSRKHNEQFF. The variable domain in full, with residues beyond the CDR3 obtained from the reference TRBV30 and TRBJ2-1 genes, is SQTIHQWPATLVQPVGSPLSLECTVEGTSNPNLYWYRQAAGRGLQLLFYSVGIGQISSEVPQNLSASRPQDRQFILSSKKLLLSDSGFYLCAWSRKHNEQFFGPGTRLTVL.